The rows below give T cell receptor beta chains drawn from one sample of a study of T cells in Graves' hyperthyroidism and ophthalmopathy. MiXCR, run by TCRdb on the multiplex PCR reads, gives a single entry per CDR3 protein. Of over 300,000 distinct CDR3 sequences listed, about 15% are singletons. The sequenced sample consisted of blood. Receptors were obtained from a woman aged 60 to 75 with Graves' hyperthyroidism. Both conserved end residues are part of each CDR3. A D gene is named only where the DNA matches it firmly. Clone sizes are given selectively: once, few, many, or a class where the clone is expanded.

cdr3_aa: CAWSVPPHSGQIYGYTF; cdr3_nt: TGTGCCTGGAGTGTACCCCCCCACTCAGGACAGATTTATGGCTACACCTTC; j_call: TRBJ1-2; v_call: TRBV30; clone_size: .; d_call: .
cdr3_aa: CASRYRVTYEQYF; cdr3_nt: TGTGCCAGCAGATACAGGGTTACCTACGAGCAGTACTTC; j_call: TRBJ2-7; v_call: TRBV2; clone_size: once; d_call: .
cdr3_aa: CSASRLAGEDEQFF; cdr3_nt: TGCAGTGCTAGTCGGCTAGCGGGAGAGGATGAGCAGTTCTTC; j_call: TRBJ2-1; v_call: TRBV20-1; clone_size: many; d_call: TRBD2
cdr3_aa: CASSSGTSDDTGELFF; cdr3_nt: TGTGCCAGCAGTTCTGGGACTAGCGACGACACCGGGGAGCTGTTTTTT; j_call: TRBJ2-2; v_call: TRBV6-1; clone_size: many; d_call: TRBD2
cdr3_aa: CASSVTTLIGTNEQFF; cdr3_nt: TGTGCCAGCAGCGTAACTACCCTTATAGGGACTAATGAGCAGTTCTTC; j_call: TRBJ2-1; v_call: TRBV9; clone_size: .; d_call: .
cdr3_aa: CASSGGGDTGELFF; cdr3_nt: TGTGCCAGCAGCGGGGGGGGTGACACCGGGGAGCTGTTTTTT; j_call: TRBJ2-2; v_call: TRBV9; clone_size: .; d_call: TRBD2
cdr3_aa: CASSFRGHGNTIYF; cdr3_nt: TGTGCCAGCAGTTTCAGGGGTCATGGAAACACCATATATTTT; j_call: TRBJ1-3; v_call: TRBV27; clone_size: few; d_call: .
cdr3_aa: CSVVRTGGEQYF; cdr3_nt: TGCAGCGTTGTGCGGACAGGGGGCGAGCAGTACTTC; j_call: TRBJ2-7; v_call: TRBV29-1; clone_size: .; d_call: TRBD1
cdr3_aa: CASSPRQGTHSGANVLTF; cdr3_nt: TGTGCCAGCTCACCGAGACAGGGGACTCACTCTGGGGCCAACGTCCTGACTTTC; j_call: TRBJ2-6; v_call: TRBV18; clone_size: few; d_call: TRBD1
cdr3_aa: CASRRTGAPYEQYF; cdr3_nt: TGCGCCAGCAGAAGGACAGGGGCCCCCTACGAGCAGTACTTC; j_call: TRBJ2-7; v_call: TRBV5-1; clone_size: many; d_call: TRBD1
cdr3_aa: CASSTGLYTGELFF; cdr3_nt: TGTGCCAGCAGCACGGGACTCTACACCGGGGAGCTGTTTTTT; j_call: TRBJ2-2; v_call: TRBV5-8; clone_size: many; d_call: .
cdr3_aa: CSARDYLNYEQYF; cdr3_nt: TGCAGTGCTAGAGACTACCTAAACTACGAGCAGTACTTC; j_call: TRBJ2-7; v_call: TRBV20-1; clone_size: many; d_call: .
cdr3_aa: CASSLGGQSYNEQFF; cdr3_nt: TGCGCCAGCAGCTTGGGTGGACAGTCCTACAATGAGCAGTTCTTC; j_call: TRBJ2-1; v_call: TRBV5-1; clone_size: many; d_call: .
cdr3_aa: CASIATPGLPNTGELFF; cdr3_nt: TGTGCCAGCATCGCGACTCCGGGACTTCCGAACACCGGGGAGCTGTTTTTT; j_call: TRBJ2-2; v_call: TRBV28; clone_size: .; d_call: .
cdr3_aa: CASSQDLGDGTDTQYF; cdr3_nt: TGTGCCAGCAGCCAAGATCTAGGGGACGGGACAGATACGCAGTATTTT; j_call: TRBJ2-3; v_call: TRBV3-1; clone_size: many; d_call: .
cdr3_aa: CASSPSLERNTEAFF; cdr3_nt: TGTGCCAGCTCACCCTCTCTAGAACGAAACACTGAAGCTTTCTTT; j_call: TRBJ1-1; v_call: TRBV18; clone_size: .; d_call: .
cdr3_aa: CASGLGGSYGYTF; cdr3_nt: TGTGCTAGTGGTTTGGGCGGGAGCTATGGCTACACCTTC; j_call: TRBJ1-2; v_call: TRBV12-5; clone_size: few; d_call: .
cdr3_aa: CASSYLGGTPYEQYF; cdr3_nt: TGTGCCAGCAGTTACCTAGGGGGGACCCCCTACGAGCAGTACTTC; j_call: TRBJ2-7; v_call: TRBV6-9; clone_size: .; d_call: .
cdr3_aa: CASSFSGGRTEAFF; cdr3_nt: TGTGCCAGCAGTTTTTCCGGGGGCCGGACTGAAGCTTTCTTT; j_call: TRBJ1-1; v_call: TRBV12-3/TRBV12-4; clone_size: many; d_call: .
cdr3_aa: CASSLESSGYYEQFF; cdr3_nt: TGTGCCAGCAGCTTAGAAAGTAGCGGGTACTATGAGCAGTTCTTC; j_call: TRBJ2-1; v_call: TRBV11-2; clone_size: few; d_call: TRBD2
cdr3_aa: CASSQVTSGRPQFF; cdr3_nt: TGCGCCAGCAGCCAAGTCACTAGCGGGAGGCCACAGTTCTTC; j_call: TRBJ2-1; v_call: TRBV4-1; clone_size: .; d_call: TRBD2
cdr3_aa: CASRRRWDQPQHF; cdr3_nt: TGTGCCAGCAGGCGGAGGTGGGATCAGCCCCAGCATTTT; j_call: TRBJ1-5; v_call: TRBV28; clone_size: many; d_call: .
cdr3_aa: CASSLSKGTDYHYGYTF; cdr3_nt: TGTGCCAGCAGTTTATCGAAGGGGACGGATTACCACTATGGCTACACCTTC; j_call: TRBJ1-2; v_call: TRBV27; clone_size: many; d_call: .
cdr3_aa: CAWSRSSTGGRGAFF; cdr3_nt: TGTGCCTGGAGTCGATCTTCAACAGGGGGCCGTGGAGCTTTCTTT; j_call: TRBJ1-1; v_call: TRBV30; clone_size: many; d_call: TRBD1
cdr3_aa: CASSVLRDTTYNEQFF; cdr3_nt: TGTGCCAGCAGCGTATTACGGGACACTACCTACAATGAGCAGTTCTTC; j_call: TRBJ2-1; v_call: TRBV9; clone_size: many; d_call: .
cdr3_aa: CASSQHPSVGPGEQYF; cdr3_nt: TGTGCCAGCAGCCAACACCCAAGCGTTGGACCGGGTGAGCAGTACTTC; j_call: TRBJ2-7; v_call: TRBV4-2; clone_size: many; d_call: .
cdr3_aa: CASSLGRVNTIYF; cdr3_nt: TGTGCCAGCAGTTTAGGCAGGGTGAACACCATATATTTT; j_call: TRBJ1-3; v_call: TRBV12-3/TRBV12-4; clone_size: few; d_call: .
cdr3_aa: CASSSGSTGPGEQYF; cdr3_nt: TGCGCCAGCAGCTCGGGGTCGACAGGGCCGGGCGAGCAGTACTTC; j_call: TRBJ2-7; v_call: TRBV5-1; clone_size: many; d_call: TRBD1